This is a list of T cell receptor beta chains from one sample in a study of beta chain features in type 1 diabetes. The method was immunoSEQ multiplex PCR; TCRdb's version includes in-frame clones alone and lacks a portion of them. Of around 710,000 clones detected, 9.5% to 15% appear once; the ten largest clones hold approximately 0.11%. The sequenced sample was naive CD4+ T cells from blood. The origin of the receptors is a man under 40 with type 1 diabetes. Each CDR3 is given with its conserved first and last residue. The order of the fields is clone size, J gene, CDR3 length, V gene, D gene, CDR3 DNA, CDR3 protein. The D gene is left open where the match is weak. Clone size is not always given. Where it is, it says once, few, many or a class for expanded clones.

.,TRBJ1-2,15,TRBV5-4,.,TGTGCCAGCAGCTTGGGTCAGGGGAACCTCTATGGCTACACCTTC,CASSLGQGNLYGYTF
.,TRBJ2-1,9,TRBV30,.,TGTGCCGCCAACGGTGAGCAGTTCTTC,CAANGEQFF
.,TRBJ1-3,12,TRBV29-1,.,TGCAGCGTTGAGCGGCCAGGAAACACCATATATTTT,CSVERPGNTIYF
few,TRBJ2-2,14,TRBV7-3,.,TGTGCCAGCAGCTCCGACAGATACACCGGGGAGCTGTTTTTT,CASSSDRYTGELFF
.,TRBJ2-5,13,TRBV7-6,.,TGTGCCAGCAGCTTGGCGGTCCAAGAGACCCAGTACTTC,CASSLAVQETQYF
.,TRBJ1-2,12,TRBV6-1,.,TGTGCCACTGAACGGGGTGCCTATGGCTACACCTTC,CATERGAYGYTF
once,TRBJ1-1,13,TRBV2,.,TGTGCCAGCAGGGAATCAAGGGGGACTGAAGCTTTCTTT,CASRESRGTEAFF
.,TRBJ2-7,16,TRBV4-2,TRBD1,TGTGCCAGCAGCCCCGGTCGGGTACAGGGGTACCACGAGCAGTACTTC,CASSPGRVQGYHEQYF
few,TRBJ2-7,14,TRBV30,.,TGTGCCTGGATGAGGGACGTGAGCTCCTACGAGCAGTACTTC,CAWMRDVSSYEQYF
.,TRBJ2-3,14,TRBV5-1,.,TGCGCCAGCAGCCCCGGGTTTGGGACAGATACGCAGTATTTT,CASSPGFGTDTQYF
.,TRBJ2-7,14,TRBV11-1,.,TGTGCCAGCAGCTTAGCCCGCTGGGGGTACGAGCAGTACTTC,CASSLARWGYEQYF
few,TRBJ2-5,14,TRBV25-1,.,TGTGCCAGCAGTGAAAAGGGGAGCAGGGAGACCCAGTACTTC,CASSEKGSRETQYF
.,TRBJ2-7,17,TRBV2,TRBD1,TGTGCCAGCAGTCCACTTCCGGGACAGGGATACACCTACGAGCAGTACTTC,CASSPLPGQGYTYEQYF
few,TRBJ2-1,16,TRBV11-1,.,TGTGCCAGCAGCGCCAGGGAAGGGGCGGGTTACAATGAGCAGTTCTTC,CASSAREGAGYNEQFF
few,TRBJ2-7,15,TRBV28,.,TGTGCCAGCAGTTTTGGGACGGGATCTACCTACGAGCAGTACTTC,CASSFGTGSTYEQYF
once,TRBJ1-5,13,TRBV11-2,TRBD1,TGTGCCAGCAGTCGACAGGGGAGTCAGCCCCAGCATTTT,CASSRQGSQPQHF
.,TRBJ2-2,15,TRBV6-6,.,TGTGCCAGCAGCCAGGGATTCTCAATCACCGGGGAGCTGTTTTTT,CASSQGFSITGELFF
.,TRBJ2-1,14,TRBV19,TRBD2,TGTGCCAGTGGAAAGGCGGGGGGCAGGGATGAGCAGTTCTTC,CASGKAGGRDEQFF
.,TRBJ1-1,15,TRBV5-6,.,TGTGCCAGCAGCGACCAGAAGGGAGGGAACACTGAAGCTTTCTTT,CASSDQKGGNTEAFF
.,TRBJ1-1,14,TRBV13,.,TGTGCCAGCAGTTCGGGCAGGCCGACCACTGAAGCTTTCTTT,CASSSGRPTTEAFF
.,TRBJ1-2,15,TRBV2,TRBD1,TGTGCCAGCAGTGAAAGGACAGGGGGCAACTATGGCTACACCTTC,CASSERTGGNYGYTF
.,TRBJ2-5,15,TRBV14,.,TGTGCCAGCAGCCTCTGGGGGCTTGGAGGGGAGACCCAGTACTTC,CASSLWGLGGETQYF
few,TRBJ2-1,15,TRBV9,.,TGTGCCAGCAGCGGCGGGACAAGAGGGTACAATGAGCAGTTCTTC,CASSGGTRGYNEQFF
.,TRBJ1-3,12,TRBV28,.,TGTGCCAGCAGTTTAAGGAGGAACACCATATATTTT,CASSLRRNTIYF
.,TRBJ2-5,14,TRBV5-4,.,TGTGCCAGCAGCTTGGCCGGGACTGAAGAGACCCAGTACTTC,CASSLAGTEETQYF
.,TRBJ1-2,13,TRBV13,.,TGTGCCAGCAGCTTAGGGGTTCGGTATGGCTACACCTTC,CASSLGVRYGYTF
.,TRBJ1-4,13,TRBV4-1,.,TGCGCCAGCAGCCAAGAAGTTAGAGTAGAACTGTTTTTT,CASSQEVRVELFF
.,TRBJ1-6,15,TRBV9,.,TGTGCCAGCAGCGCTGGGCCAAGTTATAATTCACCCCTCCACTTT,CASSAGPSYNSPLHF
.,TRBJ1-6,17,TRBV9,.,TGTGCCAGCAGCGTAGGGCGACAGACGAATTCCAATTCACCCCTCCACTTT,CASSVGRQTNSNSPLHF
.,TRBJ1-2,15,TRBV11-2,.,TGTGCCAGCAGCCAAAGCCGGGACCCGGGCTATGGCTACACCTTC,CASSQSRDPGYGYTF
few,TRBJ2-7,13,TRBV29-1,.,TGCAGCGTTGAGCTTTCCCGGGGTGGCGAGCAGTACTTC,CSVELSRGGEQYF
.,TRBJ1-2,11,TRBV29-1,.,TGCAGCGACTCGAATGGAGGGGGCTACACCTTC,CSDSNGGGYTF
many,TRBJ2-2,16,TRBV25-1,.,TGTGCCAGCAGTGAAGCCGGGACAAAAAACACCGGGGAGCTGTTTTTT,CASSEAGTKNTGELFF
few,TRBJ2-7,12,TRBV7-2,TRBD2,TGTGCCAGCAGCCCCCGGGAGGGCGAGCAGTACTTC,CASSPREGEQYF
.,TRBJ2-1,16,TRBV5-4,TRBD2,TGTGCCAGCAGCGTAGGACTAGCGGGGGGTCTCAATGAGCAGTTCTTC,CASSVGLAGGLNEQFF
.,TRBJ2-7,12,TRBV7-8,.,TGTGCCAGCAGCGAACGACAGGCCAGGGAGTACTTC,CASSERQAREYF
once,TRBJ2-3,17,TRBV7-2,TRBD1,TGTGCCAGCAGGGACGTAACCTGGGACAGCGTCCCCGATACGCAGTATTTT,CASRDVTWDSVPDTQYF
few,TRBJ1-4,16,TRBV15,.,TGTGCCACCAGCAGAGATCCGGGAGCAACTAATGAAAAACTGTTTTTT,CATSRDPGATNEKLFF
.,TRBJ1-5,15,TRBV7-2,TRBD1,TGTGCCAGCAGCCGACAGGGACAGGTCAATCAGCCCCAGCATTTT,CASSRQGQVNQPQHF
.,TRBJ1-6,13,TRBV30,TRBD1,TGTGCCTGGACGGGACAGAATAATTCACCCCTCCACTTT,CAWTGQNNSPLHF
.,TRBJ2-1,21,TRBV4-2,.,TGTGCCAGCAGCCATTTTCAGGGGACTCATCGGCTGTGGAGTTTATTCAATGAGCAGTTCTTC,CASSHFQGTHRLWSLFNEQFF
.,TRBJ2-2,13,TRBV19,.,TGTGCCAGTAGTGGATTGAACACCGGGGAGCTGTTTTTT,CASSGLNTGELFF
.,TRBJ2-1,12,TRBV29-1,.,TGCAGCGTTGAGAAAACCTACAATGAGCAGTTCTTC,CSVEKTYNEQFF
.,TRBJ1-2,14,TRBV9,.,TGTGCCAGCAGCTCCCCCCCGGGATGGTATGGCTACACCTTC,CASSSPPGWYGYTF
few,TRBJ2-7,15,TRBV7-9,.,TGTGCCAGCAGCTTAGACGGGACACCCTCCTACGAGCAGTACTTC,CASSLDGTPSYEQYF
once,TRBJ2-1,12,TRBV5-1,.,TGCGCCAGCAGCTTGCCCGGGGATGAGCAGTTCTTC,CASSLPGDEQFF
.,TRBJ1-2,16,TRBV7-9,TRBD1,TGTGCCAGCAGCCTCAGGGGGACCCCGAGTAACTATGGCTACACCTTC,CASSLRGTPSNYGYTF
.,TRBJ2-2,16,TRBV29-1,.,TGCAGCGTTGAAGATCGGCAGGGTGTCAACACCGGGGAGCTGTTTTTT,CSVEDRQGVNTGELFF
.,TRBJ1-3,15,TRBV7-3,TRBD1,TGTGCCAGCAGCCTAGACGGGACAGGGAGTTCCACCATATATTTT,CASSLDGTGSSTIYF
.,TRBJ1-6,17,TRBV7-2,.,TGTGCCAGCAGCCGAGGACGGCATGCCTCCTATAATTCACCCCTCCACTTT,CASSRGRHASYNSPLHF